The rows below give T cell receptor beta chains drawn from one sample of a study of blood T cells in healthy people across ages. Each CDR3 protein is one row after TCRdb ran MiXCR on the 5' RACE reads. Of about a million distinct CDR3 sequences in the sample, 45% to 60% were seen once. Input material: blood. These receptors were obtained from a woman aged 60-70 years in good health. Both conserved end residues are part of each CDR3. D genes are given only for firm matches. Size tells how often a clone was seen (once, few, many) or the class of an expanded clone, and some rows leave it out.

j_call	v_call	d_call	clone_size	cdr3_aa	cdr3_nt
TRBJ1-1	TRBV20-1	-	-	CSARSDGPMNTEAFF	TGCAGTGCTAGATCGGACGGACCCATGAACACTGAAGCTTTCTTT
TRBJ2-5	TRBV7-2	-	-	CASSVTGGQETQYF	TGTGCCAGCAGCGTAACAGGAGGCCAAGAGACCCAGTACTTC
TRBJ1-5	TRBV6-1	-	-	CASSEQGTNQPQHF	TGTGCCAGCAGTGAACAGGGGACAAATCAGCCCCAGCATTTT
TRBJ2-7	TRBV4-1	-	-	CASSQVVRGAGGYEQYF	TGCGCCAGCAGCCAAGTTGTCAGAGGTGCCGGAGGGTACGAGCAGTACTTC
TRBJ2-5	TRBV18	-	-	CASSPPPGGGWYF	TGTGCCAGCTCACCACCGCCAGGAGGGGGTTGGTACTTC
TRBJ2-5	TRBV6-6	-	few	CASMSGGTQYF	TGTGCCAGCATGAGCGGCGGGACCCAGTACTTC
TRBJ2-3	TRBV12-3/TRBV12-4	TRBD2	-	CASSLGVRLAGMGDTQYF	TGTGCCAGCAGTTTGGGGGTTAGACTAGCGGGAATGGGGGATACGCAGTATTTT
TRBJ2-7	TRBV10-3	-	-	CAISIDNEQYF	TGTGCCATCAGTATTGACAACGAGCAGTACTTC
TRBJ2-1	TRBV2	-	-	CASTVGDRNDEQFF	TGTGCCAGCACGGTGGGAGACCGTAATGATGAGCAGTTCTTC
TRBJ1-2	TRBV28	TRBD1	-	CASFWTGENYGYTF	TGTGCCAGCTTTTGGACAGGGGAGAACTATGGCTACACCTTC
TRBJ2-4	TRBV28	-	-	CASSLRGVVAKNIQYF	TGTGCCAGCAGTTTGAGGGGCGTGGTTGCCAAAAACATTCAGTACTTC
TRBJ2-3	TRBV10-3	-	-	CAISESKGPGRTDTQYF	TGTGCCATCAGTGAGTCGAAGGGGCCGGGGAGGACAGATACGCAGTATTTT
TRBJ2-7	TRBV20-1	-	few	CSATLGGGRYEQYF	TGCAGTGCTACCCTGGGAGGGGGCAGGTACGAGCAGTACTTC
TRBJ1-1	TRBV11-2	-	-	CASSLDPAANTEAFF	TGTGCCAGCAGCTTAGATCCGGCTGCGAACACTGAAGCTTTCTTT
TRBJ2-3	TRBV14	-	many	CASSAKIGSTQYF	TGTGCCAGCAGTGCCAAGATTGGTTCAACGCAGTATTTT
TRBJ1-2	TRBV2	TRBD1	once	CASSAQGFGGYTF	TGTGCCAGCAGTGCACAGGGGTTTGGTGGCTACACCTTC
TRBJ2-7	TRBV20-1	-	-	CSARGALGVGERYEQYF	TGCAGTGCTAGAGGGGCTCTAGGCGTGGGGGAACGCTACGAGCAGTACTTC
TRBJ2-7	TRBV6-5	-	-	CASSEQGAPHEQYF	TGTGCCAGCAGTGAACAGGGAGCCCCTCACGAGCAGTACTTC
TRBJ2-7	TRBV20-1	-	-	CSARPLASSYEQYF	TGCAGTGCTAGACCACTAGCTAGCTCCTACGAGCAGTACTTC
TRBJ2-5	TRBV7-3	-	few	CASSSDNQQETQYF	TGTGCCAGCAGTTCAGACAATCAACAAGAGACCCAGTACTTC
TRBJ2-5	TRBV29-1	-	many	CSVDRSQMGETQYF	TGCAGCGTTGACAGATCCCAAATGGGGGAGACCCAGTACTTC
TRBJ2-3	TRBV7-2	TRBD2	many	CASSLELGLYTQYF	TGTGCCAGCAGCTTAGAGTTGGGACTATATACGCAGTATTTT
TRBJ2-7	TRBV7-2	TRBD2	-	CASGFRDYLLEQYF	TGTGCCAGCGGCTTCCGGGACTACCTTCTGGAGCAGTACTTC
TRBJ2-7	TRBV10-3	-	-	CAIRQTEYEQYF	TGTGCCATCAGGCAGACAGAGTACGAGCAGTACTTC
TRBJ2-1	TRBV29-1	-	-	CSVRPPTYNEQFF	TGCAGCGTCCGCCCCCCTACCTACAATGAGCAGTTCTTC
TRBJ2-3	TRBV6-2/TRBV6-3	TRBD2	-	CASSYSSPRREGFGTETQYF	TGTGCCAGCAGTTACTCATCACCACGGCGGGAGGGTTTCGGCACAGAGACGCAGTATTTT
TRBJ2-7	TRBV20-1	TRBD1	-	CSALPGGVPYEQYF	TGCAGTGCTCTACCAGGGGGAGTACCCTACGAGCAGTACTTC
TRBJ2-3	TRBV29-1	TRBD2	few	CSAATSGSTDTQYF	TGCAGCGCTGCGACTAGCGGGAGCACAGATACGCAGTATTTT